This T cell receptor beta chain was retrieved from a study of cytomegalovirus exposure and HLA in healthy donors. The CDR3 has 13 amino acids. Trimming removed 6 bases from V and 0 bases from J, with 7 bases in between. Germline V gene data show CDR1 as SGDLS and CDR2 as YYNGEE. To note about this clone: What it recognizes is unknown.

Broader study findings: Confirmation in vitro established that a few CMV-associated chains were specific for CMV antigens.

The donors formed part of the roughly 120-subject validation cohort, distinct from the 666-subject first cohort. Measured with immunoSEQ multiplex PCR; TCRdb has only the in-frame clones, and not every one. The sample comprises some 170,000 clones, approximately 86% of which are singletons, and less than 3% rests with the top ten. The V and J genes are TRBV9 and TRBJ1-3; D perhaps matches TRBD1 (5 bases). Specimen: PBMCs. This receptor was taken from a man younger than 30 in good health and CMV-seropositive. CDR3 in DNA: TGTGCCAGCAACCAGGGCTCTGGAAACACCATATATTTT. Encoded protein: CASNQGSGNTIYF.